This T cell receptor (beta chain) was recorded in a study of long-term antiretroviral therapy in people with HIV. Whole-study context: The immediate-ART recommendation dates to 2015, and the earliest samples predate it by about a decade. Overall study results and limits: Clonal expansions arising prior to ART prevailed in the repertoire at every time point.

A word on this clone: What it binds is not known.

The authors ran the immunoSEQ assay, v3.0, at survey level. The target of sequencing was 40,000-50,000 T-cell genomes per sample. This table comes from immunoSEQ multiplex PCR, and its TCRdb copy is limited to in-frame clones, with some not included. Here the sample spans approximately 24,000 clones, more than 75% being singletons. The study used samples holding about 1-10 million cryopreserved PBMC before DNA extraction. The specimen was unsorted PBMCs, collected 4.4 years after starting antiretroviral therapy. The sequence came from a man aged 25 to 40 with HIV.

Here the CDR3 reads CASSFGWGQPQHF. In DNA, the CDR3 is TGTGCCAGCAGTTTTGGTTGGGGGCAGCCCCAGCATTTT. This chain joins TRBV27 and TRBJ1-5, with D perhaps matching TRBD1 (5 bases). Trimming shortened V by 3 bases and J by 7 bases, and 10 bases separated the two germline ends. This CDR3 has 13 amino acids. The germline CDR1 and CDR2 sequences are MNHEY and SMNVEV (reference sequence).